These 11 T cell receptor beta chains originate from one sample sequenced in a study of regulatory and conventional T cells in RAG deficiency. Conventional CD4+ T cells were sorted from blood as CD25-low CD127-high cells. Sequencing used immunoSEQ multiplex PCR; TCRdb keeps in-frame clones, though not all of them. The data contain around 30,000 clones, around 96% of them singletons. The data were also submitted as part of a second study, on regulatory T cells. That report adds: Primers: 52 TRBV forward and 13 TRBJ reverse.

The sample taken for sequencing was CD25- CD4+ T cells sorted from blood. The receptors derive from a human donor in good health.

The chain uses TRBV28 and TRBJ1-5; 7 bases are a match to TRBD1. Per the germline V gene, CDR1 is MDHEN and CDR2 is SYDVKM. V gave up 5 bases and J gave up 7 bases; unmatched junction bases: 8. The CDR3 is 14 residues long. The DNA of the CDR3 is TGTGCCAGCAGTCTTGACAGGGCTCGACAGCCCCAGCATTTT. The encoded protein is CASSLDRARQPQHF.

The chain links TRBV7-9 to TRBJ1-2, with 9 nucleotides matching TRBD1. V gave up 3 bases and J gave up 2 bases; unmatched junction bases: 4. Germline assignment: CDR1 SEHNR and CDR2 FQNEAQ (reference sequence). This CDR3 spans 15 amino acids. CDR3: CASSFGQGKNYGYTF. Written as DNA, the CDR3 is TGTGCCAGCAGCTTCGGACAGGGGAAGAACTATGGCTACACCTTC.

V is TRBV2 and J is TRBJ2-1; D may be TRBD1 (6 bases). This CDR3 contains 15 residues. V was trimmed by 2 bases and J by 2 bases, leaving 10 bases between them. Looked up from germline, CDR1 is SNHLY and CDR2 is FYNNEI. CDR3 nucleotides: TGTGCCAGCAGTGAAAATTGGGGGCCCTACAATGAGCAGTTCTTC. Translated: CASSENWGPYNEQFF.

The chain links TRBV18 to TRBJ2-7; tentatively, D is TRBD1 (6 bases). CDR1 and CDR2 from the germline V gene are KGHSH and LQKENI. The CDR3 runs to 14 residues. Trimming stripped 4 bases from V and 6 bases from J, with 16 bases between. The CDR3 DNA reads TGTGCCAGCTCACGGGAACAGGGTCGGGGCGAGCAGTACTTC. It yields the protein CASSREQGRGEQYF.

The chain couples TRBV5-1 to TRBJ2-1; TRBD2 matches 8 bases. With 2 bases clipped from V and 6 bases from J, the junction kept 4 bases outside the gene matches. CDR3 length: 14 residues. Germline CDR1 SGHRS, CDR2 YFSETQ. The CDR3 reads CASSFSGGGNEQFF. CDR3 nucleotides: TGCGCCAGCAGCTTTTCGGGGGGGGGCAATGAGCAGTTCTTC.

This clone was seen a single time. The genes are TRBV5-1 and TRBJ2-7, with TRBD1 identical over 8 bases. From germline, CDR1 is SGHRS and CDR2 YFSETQ. With 0 bases clipped from V and 0 bases from J, the junction kept 2 bases outside the gene matches. CDR3 length: 15 residues. DNA for the CDR3: TGCGCCAGCAGCTTGGTGGACAGGGACTCCTACGAGCAGTACTTC. It is translated as CASSLVDRDSYEQYF.

J is TRBJ2-7 and V is TRBV6-1; 7 bases fit TRBD1. This CDR3 comprises 13 residues. The germline V gene has CDR1 MNHNS and CDR2 SASEGT. V dropped 7 bases and J dropped 0; count of bases not matched to a gene: 3. The CDR3 DNA sequence: TGTGCCAGCATTACAGGGGTCTCCTACGAGCAGTACTTC. This translates into CASITGVSYEQYF.

The chain joins TRBV5-4 to TRBJ1-5; 10 nucleotides match TRBD1. Germline trimming cut 0 bases from V and 6 bases from J; bases unmatched to any gene: 3. The germline gives CDR1 SGHNT, CDR2 YYREEE (reference sequence). The CDR3 is 15 residues long. The CDR3 DNA follows: TGTGCCAGCAGCTTGGAAGGGACAGGGGTTCAGCCCCAGCATTTT. Translation: CASSLEGTGVQPQHF.

The chain is built from TRBV30 and TRBJ2-1; D is possibly TRBD2 (6 bases). The ends were cut back, 0 bases at V and 5 bases at J, with 20 bases in the middle. This CDR3 is built from 17 residues. The germline CDR1 and CDR2 sequences are GTSNPN and SVGIG (reference sequence). The CDR3 reads CAWSVSRTSSSHNEQFF. In nucleotides, the CDR3 is TGTGCCTGGAGTGTAAGTCGAACTAGCTCTTCCCACAATGAGCAGTTCTTC.

The J gene is TRBJ2-7, the V gene TRBV5-1; possible D gene TRBD1, 6 bases. Trimming cost V 0 bases and J 2 bases, with 12 bases left between them. This CDR3 is 15 amino acids long. Germline lookup yields CDR1 SGHRS and CDR2 YFSETQ. CDR3 coding DNA: TGCGCCAGCAGCTTGGAAGGGGGTCCCCCCTACGAGCAGTACTTC. Its protein product is CASSLEGGPPYEQYF.

This clone occurred once. The chain recombines TRBV15 with TRBJ2-7; the D gene is possibly TRBD1 (6 bases). The V end lost 0 bases, the J end lost 2 bases, and 11 bases lay between the germline ends. From germline, CDR1 is LNHNV and CDR2 YYDKDF (reference sequence). The length of the CDR3 is 15 residues. This CDR3 reads CATSRDPQGPYEQYF. In DNA, the CDR3 is TGTGCCACCAGCAGAGATCCACAGGGTCCCTACGAGCAGTACTTC.